This TCR beta chain comes out of a study of cytomegalovirus exposure and HLA in healthy donors. V was clipped by 4 bases and J by 5 bases; unmatched bases: 8. The CDR3 covers 15 residues. The germline gives CDR1 KGHSY, CDR2 FQNENV. Findings and caveats of the study: Presence/absence results assume similar sequencing depth per donor, which may not hold. Prediction of most subjects' HLA-A and HLA-B alleles by TCR beta sequences was reportedly accurate.

Primers: 60 Vbeta forward and 13 Jbeta reverse. In the authors' workflow: A later analysis counted roughly 74 million unique TCR beta chains, around 10 million shared. The table came from immunoSEQ multiplex PCR; TCRdb's copy has only in-frame clones and leaves some out. From that table come the V and J calls and clone size; the DNA was used to work out D and trimming. The sample has 270,000 or so clones, 86% seen once. The sample holds one count of this clone. The target antigen is unknown. Though nominally healthy at sampling, donors likely had unrecorded immune exposures. The sample taken for sequencing was PBMCs. This receptor was obtained from a man aged 40-50 years in good health and CMV-seropositive. The chain carries TRBV16 and TRBJ2-1; 7 bases fit TRBD2. CDR3 DNA sequence: TGTGCCAGCAGCCCATCAACGCGGGGGAACAATGAGCAGTTCTTC. The encoded protein is CASSPSTRGNNEQFF. Full variable domain (outside the CDR3, taken from reference TRBV16 and TRBJ2-1): GEEVAQTPKHLVRGEGQKAKLYCAPIKGHSYVFWYQQVLKNEFKFLISFQNENVFDETGMPKERFSAKCLPNSPCSLEIQATKLEDSAVYFCASSPSTRGNNEQFFGPGTRLTVL.